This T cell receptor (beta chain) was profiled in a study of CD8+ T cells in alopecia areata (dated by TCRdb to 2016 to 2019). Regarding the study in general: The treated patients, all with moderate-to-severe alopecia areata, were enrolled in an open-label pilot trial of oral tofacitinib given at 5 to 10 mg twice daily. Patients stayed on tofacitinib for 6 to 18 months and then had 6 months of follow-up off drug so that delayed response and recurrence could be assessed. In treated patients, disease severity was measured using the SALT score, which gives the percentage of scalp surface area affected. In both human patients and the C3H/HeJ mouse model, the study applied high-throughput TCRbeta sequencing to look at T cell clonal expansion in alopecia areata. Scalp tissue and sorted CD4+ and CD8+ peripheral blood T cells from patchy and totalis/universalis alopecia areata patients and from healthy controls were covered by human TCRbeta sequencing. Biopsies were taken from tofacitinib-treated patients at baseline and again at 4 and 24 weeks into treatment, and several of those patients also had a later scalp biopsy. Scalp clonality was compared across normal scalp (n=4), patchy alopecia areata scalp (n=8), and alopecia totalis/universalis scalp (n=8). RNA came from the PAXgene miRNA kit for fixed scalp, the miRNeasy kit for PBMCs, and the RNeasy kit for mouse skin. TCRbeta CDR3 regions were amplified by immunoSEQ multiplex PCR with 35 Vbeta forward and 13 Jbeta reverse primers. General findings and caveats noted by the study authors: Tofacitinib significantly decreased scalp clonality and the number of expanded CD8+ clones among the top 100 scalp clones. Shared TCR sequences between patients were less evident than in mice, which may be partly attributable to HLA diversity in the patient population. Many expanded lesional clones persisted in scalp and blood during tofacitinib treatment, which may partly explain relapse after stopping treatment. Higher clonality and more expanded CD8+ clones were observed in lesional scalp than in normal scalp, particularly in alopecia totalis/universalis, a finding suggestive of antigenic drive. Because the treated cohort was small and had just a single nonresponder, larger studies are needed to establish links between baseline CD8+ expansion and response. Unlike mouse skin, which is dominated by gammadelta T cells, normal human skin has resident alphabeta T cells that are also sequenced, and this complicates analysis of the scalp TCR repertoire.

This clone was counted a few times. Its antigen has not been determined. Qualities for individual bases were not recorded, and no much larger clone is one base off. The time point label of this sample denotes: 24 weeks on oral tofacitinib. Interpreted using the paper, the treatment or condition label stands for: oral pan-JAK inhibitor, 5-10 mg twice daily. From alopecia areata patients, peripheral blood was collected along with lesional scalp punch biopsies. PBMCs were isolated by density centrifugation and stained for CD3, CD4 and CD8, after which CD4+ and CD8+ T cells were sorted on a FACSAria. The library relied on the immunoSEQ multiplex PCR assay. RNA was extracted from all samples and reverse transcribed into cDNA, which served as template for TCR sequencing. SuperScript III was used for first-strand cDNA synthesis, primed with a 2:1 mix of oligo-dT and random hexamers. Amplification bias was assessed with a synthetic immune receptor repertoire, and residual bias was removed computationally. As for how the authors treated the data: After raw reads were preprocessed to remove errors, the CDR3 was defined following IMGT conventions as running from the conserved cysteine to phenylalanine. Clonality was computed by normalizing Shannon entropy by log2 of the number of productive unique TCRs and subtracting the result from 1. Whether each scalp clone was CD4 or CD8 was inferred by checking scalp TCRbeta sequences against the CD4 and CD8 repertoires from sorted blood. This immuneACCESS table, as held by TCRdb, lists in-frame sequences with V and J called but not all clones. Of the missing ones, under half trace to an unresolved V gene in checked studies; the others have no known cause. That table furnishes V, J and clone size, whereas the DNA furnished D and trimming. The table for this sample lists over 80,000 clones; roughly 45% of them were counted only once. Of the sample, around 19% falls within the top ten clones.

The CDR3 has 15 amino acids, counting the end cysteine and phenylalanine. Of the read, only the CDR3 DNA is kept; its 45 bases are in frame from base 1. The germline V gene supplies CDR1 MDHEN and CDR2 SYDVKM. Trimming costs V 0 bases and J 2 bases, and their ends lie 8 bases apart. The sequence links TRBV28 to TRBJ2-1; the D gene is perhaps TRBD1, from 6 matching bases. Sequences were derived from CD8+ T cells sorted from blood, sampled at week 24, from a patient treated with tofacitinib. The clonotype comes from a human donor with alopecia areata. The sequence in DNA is TGTGCCAGCAGTTTATGGGACAGCACCTACAATGAGCAGTTCTTC. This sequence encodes CASSLWDSTYNEQFF. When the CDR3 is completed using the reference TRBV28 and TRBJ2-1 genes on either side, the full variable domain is DVKVTQSSRYLVKRTGEKVFLECVQDMDHENMFWYRQDPGLGLRLIYFSYDVKMKEKGDIPEGYSVSREKKERFSLILESASTNQTSMYLCASSLWDSTYNEQFFGPGTRLTVL.